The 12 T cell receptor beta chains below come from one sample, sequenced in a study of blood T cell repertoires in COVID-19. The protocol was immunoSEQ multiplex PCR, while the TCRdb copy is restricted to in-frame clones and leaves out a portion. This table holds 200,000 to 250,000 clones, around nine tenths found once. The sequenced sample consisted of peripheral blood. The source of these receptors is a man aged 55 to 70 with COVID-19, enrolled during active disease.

CDR3 protein: CASSPAGGTYNEQFF. For the CDR3, the DNA is TGTGCCAGCAGCCCGGCGGGAGGTACCTACAATGAGCAGTTCTTC. The V and J genes are TRBV9 and TRBJ2-1, with 8 bases lining up with TRBD2. The CDR3 sequence is 15 residues long. CDR1 and CDR2 from the germline V gene are SGDLS and YYNGEE. The V and J ends lost 4 bases and 2 bases, in that order; junction bases with no gene match: 5.

As DNA, the CDR3 is TGTGCCAGCAGTTCCCGGACTAGCGGGAGGGCCAGGACCGGGGAGCTGTTTTTT. This encodes CASSSRTSGRARTGELFF. This sequence joins TRBV28 and TRBJ2-2, with 15 bases fitting TRBD2. CDR3 length: 18 amino acids. V was clipped by 4 bases and J by 5 bases; unmatched bases: 8. Germline V gives CDR1 MDHEN, CDR2 SYDVKM.

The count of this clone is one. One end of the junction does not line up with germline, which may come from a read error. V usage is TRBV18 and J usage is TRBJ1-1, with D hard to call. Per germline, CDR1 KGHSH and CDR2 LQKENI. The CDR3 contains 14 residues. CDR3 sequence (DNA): TGTGCCAGTCTTCCTGGCGGCGAGAACGCTGAAGCTTTCTTT. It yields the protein CASLPGGENAEAFF.

The CDR3 is CAWSSFGTSGRGFSTDTQYF. CDR3 DNA: TGTGCCTGGAGTTCATTTGGGACTAGCGGGAGGGGGTTCAGCACAGATACGCAGTATTTT. The chain is built from TRBV30 and TRBJ2-3, with 16 bases lining up with TRBD2. With 2 bases clipped from V and 0 bases from J, the junction kept 11 bases outside the gene matches. Germline V gives CDR1 GTSNPN, CDR2 SVGIG (reference sequence). The CDR3 runs 20 residues. The full variable domain, in which reference TRBV30 and TRBJ2-3 provide the parts outside the CDR3, is SQTIHQWPATLVQPVGSPLSLECTVEGTSNPNLYWYRQAAGRGLQLLFYSVGIGQISSEVPQNLSASRPQDRQFILSSKKLLLSDSGFYLCAWSSFGTSGRGFSTDTQYFGPGTRLTVL.

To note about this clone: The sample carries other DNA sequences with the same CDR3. For the CDR3, the DNA is TGTGCCAGCAGCCAAGCAACAGACTATGGCTACACCTTC. Translated, it gives CASSQATDYGYTF. The chain has TRBV3-1 (or the pseudogene TRBV3-2) and TRBJ1-2, with D unclear. Between the trimmed V and J ends, which lost 1 base and 3 bases, there was a span of 6 bases. Germline CDR1 reads LGHDT; CDR2 reads YNNKEL (reference sequence). The CDR3 totals 13 residues.

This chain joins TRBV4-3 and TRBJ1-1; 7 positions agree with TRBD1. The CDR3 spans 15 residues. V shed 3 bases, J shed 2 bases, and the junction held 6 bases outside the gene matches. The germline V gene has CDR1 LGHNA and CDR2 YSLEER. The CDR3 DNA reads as TGCGCCAGCAGCCAGGTGACAGGGTCTAACACTGAAGCTTTCTTT. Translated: CASSQVTGSNTEAFF.

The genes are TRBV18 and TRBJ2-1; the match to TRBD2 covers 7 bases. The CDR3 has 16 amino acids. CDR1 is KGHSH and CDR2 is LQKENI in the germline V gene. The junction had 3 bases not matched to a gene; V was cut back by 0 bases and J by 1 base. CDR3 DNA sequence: TGTGCCAGCTCACCACCAGGCGGGAGTTCCTACAATGAGCAGTTCTTC. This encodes CASSPPGGSSYNEQFF.

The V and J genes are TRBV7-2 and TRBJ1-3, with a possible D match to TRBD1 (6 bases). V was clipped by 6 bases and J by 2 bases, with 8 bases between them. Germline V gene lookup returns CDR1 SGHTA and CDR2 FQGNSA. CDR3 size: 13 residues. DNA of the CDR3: TGTGCCAGCAGGGGGACACCTGGAAACACCATATATTTT. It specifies CASRGTPGNTIYF.

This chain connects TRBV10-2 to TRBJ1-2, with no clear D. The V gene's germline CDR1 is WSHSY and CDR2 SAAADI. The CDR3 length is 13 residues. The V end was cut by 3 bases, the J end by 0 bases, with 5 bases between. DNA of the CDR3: TGCGCCAGCAGTGATACAGCTAACTATGGCTACACCTTC. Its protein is CASSDTANYGYTF.

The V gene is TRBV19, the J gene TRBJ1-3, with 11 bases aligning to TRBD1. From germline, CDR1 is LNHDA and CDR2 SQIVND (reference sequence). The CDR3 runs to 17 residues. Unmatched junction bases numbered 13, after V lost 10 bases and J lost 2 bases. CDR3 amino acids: CATSRDRGVETGNTIYF. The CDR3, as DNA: TGTGCCACCAGCCGGGACAGGGGGGTAGAGACTGGAAACACCATATATTTT. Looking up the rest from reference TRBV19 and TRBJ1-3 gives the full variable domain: DGGITQSPKYLFRKEGQNVTLSCEQNLNHDAMYWYRQDPGQGLRLIYYSQIVNDFQKGDIAEGYSVSREKKESFPLTVTSAQKNPTAFYLCATSRDRGVETGNTIYFGEGSWLTVV.

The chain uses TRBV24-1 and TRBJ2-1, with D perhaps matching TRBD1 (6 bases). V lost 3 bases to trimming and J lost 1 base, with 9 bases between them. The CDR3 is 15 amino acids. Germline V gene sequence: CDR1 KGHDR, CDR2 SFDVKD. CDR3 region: CATSDVTGSYNEQFF. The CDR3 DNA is TGTGCCACCAGTGATGTGACAGGATCCTACAATGAGCAGTTCTTC.

Here the CDR3 DNA reads TGTGCCAGCAGCGATCTAGCGGGAGGGTACAATGAGCAGTTCTTC. As protein: CASSDLAGGYNEQFF. The chain uses TRBV11-2 and TRBJ2-1, with 12 bases identical to TRBD2. Trimming took 5 bases from V and 4 from J; bases not matched to a gene: 3. CDR3 size: 15 residues. From germline, CDR1 is SGHAT and CDR2 FQNNGV.